This T cell receptor (beta chain) comes out of a study of blood T cell repertoires in COVID-19. Across the whole study: T cells, B-cell-depleted T cells, or PBMCs provided the cDNA or gDNA that served as material.

The CDR3 contains 14 residues. V trimming: 4 bases; J trimming: 7 bases; junction bases outside the gene matches: 7. Germline V gene data show CDR1 as SGHRS and CDR2 as YFSETQ. Original analysis: Amplifying reference gene primers gave estimates of nucleated cell counts. Generated by immunoSEQ multiplex PCR, the TCRdb table keeps only in-frame clones and is missing some. V and J calls and clone size come straight from that table; D and trimming were deduced from the DNA. The sample holds roughly 54,000 clones, 85% to 95% seen once. This sequence was found in a man aged 45 to 65 with acute or convalescent COVID-19. Sequenced: peripheral blood. The chain carries TRBV5-1 and TRBJ1-2; 10 bases are a match to TRBD1. The CDR3 DNA sequence: TGCGCCAGCAGCCCAGGGGACAGGGGCTCTGGCTACACCTTC. Translated: CASSPGDRGSGYTF.